Included here is one T cell receptor (beta chain) sequence, with context. Its antigen is not identified. This specimen belongs to a study of T cell responses to AZD1222 COVID-19 vaccine. In the study overall: Second-dose schedules of about 4 or about 12 weeks were combined.

Assay: immunoSEQ multiplex PCR; the TCRdb copy retains only in-frame clones and omits some. In the table there are approximately 110,000 clones, approximately 88% of which are singletons. Between the trimmed V and J ends, which lost 9 bases and 0 bases, there was a span of 15 bases. The germline V gene encodes CDR1 LNHDA and CDR2 SQIVND (reference sequence). The CDR3 is made up of 15 amino acids. General observations from the study: Epitopes outside B.1.351 and B.1.1.7 mutated regions reportedly drew nearly half of spike TCRs. Scientists sampled the repertoires only once the peak T cell response had passed. Donors in the cohort were predominantly white British and more often female, and clonal diversity was possibly underestimated.

This clonotype was obtained from an adult in good health. The sequencing used peripheral blood, collected on day 0 of AZD1222 vaccination. This sequence joins TRBV19 and TRBJ1-5; D ambiguous. For the CDR3, the DNA is TGTGCCAGCAAAACCTTGGACGGTAGCAATCAGCCCCAGCATTTT. Protein sequence: CASKTLDGSNQPQHF.